The 5 T cell receptor beta chains listed next were all sequenced from one sample in a study of cytomegalovirus exposure and HLA in healthy donors. The PCR contained 60 Vbeta and 13 Jbeta primers. TCRdb keeps only in-frame clones here, not all; method: immunoSEQ multiplex PCR. The sample has roughly 180,000 clones, 76% seen once; the top ten hold around 1.6%. Material: PBMCs. The receptor source for this set is a man between 18 and 35 years old in good health and CMV-seronegative.

This clone was counted a single time. One end of the junction varies from germline; a read error may be responsible. The same CDR3 arises from other DNA sequences in this sample as well. The V call is TRBV10-3, the J call TRBJ2-7; 11 positions agree with TRBD1. The germline V gene has CDR1 ENHRY and CDR2 SYGVKD. This CDR3 has 16 amino acids. CDR3 sequence (DNA): TGTGCCATCAACGGACCAGGACAGGGGGCGGTCTACGAGCAGTACTTT. This encodes CAINGPGQGAVYEQYF.

In regard to this clone: One end of the junction is discordant with germline, which a read error may explain. This chain uses TRBV10-3 with TRBJ1-5; 8 bases match TRBD1. This CDR3 comprises 16 residues. Germline lookup yields CDR1 ENHRY and CDR2 SYGVKD. The DNA for the CDR3 is TGTGCCATCGGTGACCAGGGGGCTCATAGCAATCAGCCCCAGCATTTT. It encodes CAIGDQGAHSNQPQHF.

The V and J genes are TRBV7-9 and TRBJ2-5; D may be TRBD2 (7 bases). The CDR3 totals 15 residues. V gave up 1 base and J gave up 6 bases, with 15 bases separating them. The V gene's germline CDR1 is SEHNR and CDR2 FQNEAQ (reference sequence). The CDR3 reads CASSLEGGGVQTQYF. The DNA of the CDR3 is TGTGCCAGCAGCTTAGAGGGGGGGGGCGTGCAGACCCAGTACTTC.

With respect to this clone: The conserved closing phenylalanine or tryptophan is absent in this CDR3, likely reflecting a read error. No DNA is shown, since the ends of the CDR3 on it are uncertain; the CDR3 is the one TCRdb lists. This chain links TRBV30 with TRBJ1-1; TRBD1 is the table's D call, not checked against the DNA. Germline V lookup: CDR1 GTSNPN, CDR2 SVGIG (reference sequence). The CDR3 has 9 residues if both end residues are counted. CDR3 residues: CAWSRDSAL.

The V and J genes are TRBV25-1 and TRBJ1-6, with D maybe TRBD1 (5 bases). The CDR3 sequence is 15 residues long. V was shortened by 1 base and J by 5 bases, with 9 bases between the two germline ends. Germline CDR1 MGHDK, CDR2 SYGVNS. The CDR3 DNA follows: TGTGCCAGCAGTGAATTTACAGGACATAATTCACCCCTCCACTTT. It is translated as CASSEFTGHNSPLHF.